This paragraph covers one T cell receptor beta chain sequence. Its target is unknown. These data come from a study of T cell responses to AZD1222 COVID-19 vaccine. This CDR3 is built from 12 residues. The V end lost 8 bases, the J end lost 4 bases, and 11 bases lay between the germline ends. Profiled with immunoSEQ multiplex PCR; TCRdb holds only in-frame clones, not every one. This table has around 120,000 clones, 80% to 90% appearing once. The study, taken as a whole, reports: The peak T cell response came first, and repertoires were sampled only after it.

The V gene is TRBV12-3 or TRBV12-4, the J gene TRBJ2-5; TRBD1 might be the D (6 bases). The origin of this receptor is an adult in good health. The source material was peripheral blood, sampled on day 0 of MenACWY control vaccination. In DNA, the CDR3 is TGTGCCAGCCAGGGGTTTGTAGAGACCCAGTACTTC. This codes for CASQGFVETQYF.